The text below deals with one T cell receptor beta chain. The data are from a study of T cells in localized non-small cell lung cancer. Unmatched junction bases numbered 8, after V lost 5 bases and J lost 0 bases. From germline, CDR1 is SGHRS and CDR2 YFSETQ. The CDR3 contains 16 residues. Profiled with immunoSEQ multiplex PCR; TCRdb holds only in-frame clones, not every one. The sample lists about 40,000 clones; around nine tenths were seen once. The sample consisted of peripheral blood, taken before any cancer treatment. This chain links TRBV5-1 with TRBJ2-1; 7 bases match TRBD2. The source is a woman aged 35-70 years with stage I lung adenocarcinoma. Written as DNA, the CDR3 is TGCGCCAGCAGGCTAGGCGGCGGGAGCTCCTACAATGAGCAGTTCTTC. Its translation: CASRLGGGSSYNEQFF.